What follows describes a single T cell receptor (beta chain). What it binds is not known. The germline V gene encodes CDR1 MNHNS and CDR2 SASEGT. V shed 6 bases and J shed 7 bases, with 9 bases lying between them. CDR3 length: 12 amino acids. Oncomine TCR Beta short-read sequencing was applied to DNA from cultured CD4+ T cells. TCRdb ran MiXCR on the PCR reads and lists one entry per CDR3 protein. The sample lists 7,000 to 9,000 distinct CDR3 sequences; around two fifths were seen once. Treatment defined: approximately 11-day PBMC culture with coronavirus spike peptide pools or control peptides (ViraFEST assay). The collection of CD4+ T cells from the unexposed donor took place before the COVID-19 pandemic (2011-2018). The source of the sample is a study of vaccination and CD4 T cells after COVID-19. Study-level points and caveats: For convalescent patients, 304 of the 307 vaccine-specific clones analyzed were classified as spike mono-reactive.

This clonotype was obtained from a human donor in good health. The sample was CD4+ T cells from blood, cultured in vitro. The rearrangement uses TRBV6-1 and TRBJ2-2; D gene ambiguous. The CDR3, as DNA: TGTGCCAGCAGGCAACGGAACGGGGAGCTGTTTTTT. Translated: CASRQRNGELFF.